The 29 T cell receptor beta chains below were found in one sample sequenced in a study of blood T cell repertoires in COVID-19. Using immunoSEQ multiplex PCR, the repertoire was profiled, and TCRdb retains in-frame clones only, with some absent. Altogether under 250,000 clones are present, around 78% being singletons, with the ten largest covering about 2.5%. Sequenced material: peripheral blood. Receptor source: a woman in her sixties or seventies with active or convalescent COVID-19.

This chain connects TRBV18 to TRBJ2-5; TRBD2 matches at 7 bases. CDR3 length: 16 amino acids. V dropped 5 bases and J dropped 0; count of bases not matched to a gene: 9. The V gene's germline CDR1 is KGHSH and CDR2 LQKENI. The chain's CDR3 is CASSAQGGGDQETQYF. For the CDR3, the DNA is TGTGCCAGCTCAGCCCAAGGCGGGGGAGACCAAGAGACCCAGTACTTC.

V is TRBV5-1 and J is TRBJ2-3; no clear D. The CDR3 covers 12 residues. V was shortened by 5 bases and J by 2 bases, with 6 bases between the two germline ends. Per the germline V gene, CDR1 is SGHRS and CDR2 is YFSETQ. The CDR3 nucleotides read TGCGCCAGCAGAGAGAACACAGATACGCAGTATTTT. Its protein is CASRENTDTQYF.

To note about this clone: Other nucleotide sequences from this sample produce the same CDR3. The V and J genes are TRBV7-3 and TRBJ1-1; D not resolved. In germline, CDR1 is SGHTA, CDR2 FQGTGA. Trimming shortened V by 4 bases and J by 0 bases, and 6 bases separated the two germline ends. This CDR3 is built from 13 residues. CDR3 DNA sequence: TGTGCCAGCAGCTCCCAGATGAACACTGAAGCTTTCTTT. Translating it yields CASSSQMNTEAFF.

The J gene is TRBJ1-2, the V gene TRBV12-3 or TRBV12-4; no firm D call. Deletions cut 7 bases from V and 4 bases from J, with 13 bases between. This CDR3 has 13 residues. The chain's CDR3 is CASTNPPGYGYTF. CDR3 DNA sequence: TGTGCCAGCACCAATCCCCCGGGCTATGGCTACACCTTC.

The CDR3: CASSPQIEGEQYF. CDR3 nucleotide sequence: TGCGCCAGCAGCCCACAGATAGAGGGAGAGCAGTACTTC. The chain carries TRBV5-1 and TRBJ2-7, with D maybe TRBD2 (5 bases). This CDR3 spans 13 amino acids. The V end lost 4 bases, the J end lost 7 bases, and 15 bases lay between the germline ends. The V gene's germline CDR1 is SGHRS and CDR2 YFSETQ.

This clone occurred a few times. The rearrangement joins TRBV12-3 or TRBV12-4 to TRBJ2-1; D is ambiguous. V lost 5 bases to trimming and J lost 10 bases, with 12 bases between them. CDR3 length: 12 amino acids. CDR3 nucleotide sequence: TGTGCCAGCAGTGCGCCCCCCCTCGAGCAGTTCTTC. Protein sequence: CASSAPPLEQFF.

This chain uses TRBV6-5 with TRBJ2-1; D possibly corresponds to TRBD2 (6 bases). The germline V and J ends were trimmed by 8 bases and 4 bases, with 12 bases remaining between them. CDR1 is MNHEY and CDR2 is SVGAGI in the germline V gene. This CDR3 comprises 13 residues. CDR3 sequence reads: CASVGLDYNEQFF. Written as DNA, the CDR3 is TGTGCCAGCGTGGGACTGGATTACAATGAGCAGTTCTTC.

This clone occurred once. The chain recombines TRBV30 with TRBJ1-2, with D possibly being TRBD1 (5 bases). The V gene lost 0 bases and the J gene lost 4 bases, with 15 bases spanning the gap. Germline V lookup: CDR1 GTSNPN, CDR2 SVGIG (reference sequence). The CDR3 consists of 15 residues. The chain's CDR3 is CAWSVLGGLAYGYTF. DNA for the CDR3: TGTGCCTGGAGTGTACTTGGGGGACTGGCCTATGGCTACACCTTC.

The chain employs TRBV6-2 or TRBV6-3 and TRBJ1-3, with D maybe TRBD1 (5 bases). Germline V gene sequence: CDR1 MNHEY, CDR2 SVGEGT. With 6 bases removed from V and 0 bases from J, the gap between germline ends came to 15 bases. This CDR3 is 16 amino acids long. The CDR3 DNA sequence: TGTGCCAGCAGCCCTGCAGGACAATACTCTGGAAACACCATATATTTT. It yields the protein CASSPAGQYSGNTIYF.

DNA of the CDR3: TGTGCCAGCAGATCCTCCGGCGGCACTGAAGCTTTCTTT. Translating it yields CASRSSGGTEAFF. V is TRBV12-3 or TRBV12-4 and J is TRBJ1-1; no firm D call. This CDR3 has 13 residues. Deletions cut 6 bases from V and 4 bases from J, with 12 bases between.

V gene TRBV18 combines with J gene TRBJ2-6; 12 positions agree with TRBD1. The germline CDR1 and CDR2 sequences are KGHSH and LQKENI. This CDR3 is built from 18 residues. The ends lost 3 bases at V and 6 bases at J; junction bases unmatched: 9. The CDR3 reads CASSPFGTGGGEANVLTF. Here the CDR3 DNA reads TGTGCCAGCTCACCCTTCGGGACAGGGGGCGGGGAGGCCAACGTCCTGACTTTC.

This chain connects TRBV4-3 to TRBJ2-1, with TRBD2 matching over 8 bases. The germline CDR1 and CDR2 sequences are LGHNA and YSLEER. The CDR3 loop spans 15 amino acids. With V trimmed by 4 bases and J by 4 bases, 6 bases remained unmatched. In DNA form, the CDR3 reads TGCGCCAGCAGCCGACTTAGCGGGGTGTACAATGAGCAGTTCTTC. Translating gives CASSRLSGVYNEQFF.

The chain uses TRBV2 and TRBJ2-3; TRBD2 is a possible D gene (5 bases). Germline-derived CDR1 and CDR2 are SNHLY and FYNNEI. This CDR3 spans 14 amino acids. V lost 8 bases to trimming and J lost 2 bases, with 14 bases between them. The CDR3 here is CASGLDSYTDTQYF. The CDR3 nucleotides read TGTGCCAGCGGATTGGACTCTTACACAGATACGCAGTATTTT.

The chain has TRBV2 and TRBJ2-7, with D maybe TRBD2 (6 bases). CDR3 length: 16 amino acids. V was trimmed by 1 base and J by 2 bases, leaving 15 bases between them. Germline V lookup: CDR1 SNHLY, CDR2 FYNNEI. CDR3 nucleotides: TGTGCCAGCAGTGAAGGTTCCCGGGAGATTACCTACGAGCAGTACTTC. This codes for CASSEGSREITYEQYF.

The rearrangement uses TRBV6-5 and TRBJ2-3; 7 positions match TRBD1. The germline V gene encodes CDR1 MNHEY and CDR2 SVGAGI. Losses at the gene ends were 6 bases for V and 4 bases for J; bases not matched to a gene: 7. The CDR3 is 14 residues long. CDR3: CASRIQGLADTQYF. The CDR3, as DNA: TGTGCCAGCAGAATACAGGGGCTAGCAGATACGCAGTATTTT.

The chain is built from TRBV18 and TRBJ2-2, with D perhaps TRBD2 (6 bases). The CDR3 consists of 13 residues. Trimming cost V 6 bases and J 4 bases, with 9 bases left between them. Germline lookup yields CDR1 KGHSH and CDR2 LQKENI. CDR3 nucleotides: TGTGCCAGCTCGCGGGACCGCACCGGGGAGCTGTTTTTT. Protein: CASSRDRTGELFF.

The CDR3 region is CASSAQDYSGNTIYF. The DNA of the CDR3 is TGTGCCAGCAGCGCCCAGGATTACTCTGGAAACACCATATATTTT. The V call is TRBV9, the J call TRBJ1-3; no definite D call. This CDR3 spans 15 amino acids. The V and J ends lost 3 bases and 0 bases respectively, with 10 bases between them. CDR1 and CDR2 from the germline V gene are SGDLS and YYNGEE.

V and J are TRBV5-1 and TRBJ2-3; 7 positions match TRBD2. Trimming removed 1 base from V and 4 bases from J; junction bases left unmatched: 9. CDR3 length: 16 residues. Germline-derived CDR1 and CDR2 are SGHRS and YFSETQ. CDR3 DNA: TGCGCCAGCAGCTTGTCGGTCGGTGGGGGGGCAGATACGCAGTATTTT. Translating gives CASSLSVGGGADTQYF.

For this clone: This sample includes further DNA sequences coding for the same CDR3. The rearrangement joins TRBV19 to TRBJ1-5; tentative D call: TRBD1 (6 bases). Trimming cost V 5 bases and J 2 bases, with 7 bases left between them. The CDR3 contains 13 residues. The germline V gene encodes CDR1 LNHDA and CDR2 SQIVND (reference sequence). CDR3 nucleotides: TGTGCCAGTAGTTGGACAGGCAATCAGCCCCAGCATTTT. Its translation is CASSWTGNQPQHF.

In its sample, this clone was seen once. This chain uses TRBV5-4 with TRBJ1-1, with 8 bases matching TRBD1. The trim removed 3 bases at V and 4 bases at J, leaving 8 bases unmatched. The CDR3 loop spans 15 amino acids. The germline V gene has CDR1 SGHNT and CDR2 YYREEE (reference sequence). The CDR3 region has the DNA TGTGCCAGCAGCTCCCCAGGGGGCATGGGCACTGAAGCTTTCTTT. Protein product: CASSSPGGMGTEAFF.

This clone was observed many times. The genes are TRBV2 and TRBJ1-6, with D perhaps matching TRBD1 (6 bases). The V end was cut by 7 bases, the J end by 8 bases, with 12 bases between. Germline loops: CDR1 SNHLY, CDR2 FYNNEI. The CDR3 covers 13 residues. The CDR3 here is CASKGGPDSPLHF. CDR3 nucleotides: TGTGCCAGCAAAGGGGGACCCGATTCACCCCTCCACTTT.

With regard to this clone: Other DNA sequences of this sample code for an identical CDR3. In nucleotides, the CDR3 is TGTGCCAGCAGCCCCCCGGGGTCGGGAAACACCATATATTTT. Its protein is CASSPPGSGNTIYF. The chain uses TRBV3-1 (or the pseudogene TRBV3-2) and TRBJ1-3; D gene ambiguous. Trimming took 4 bases from V and 4 from J, leaving 11 bases between them. Germline CDR1 LGHDT, CDR2 YNNKEL (reference sequence). The CDR3 runs to 14 residues.

This rearrangement joins TRBV21-1 to TRBJ1-1. TRBV21-1 is a pseudogene. This CDR3 spans 17 amino acids. CDR3 DNA: TGTGCCAGCAGCAAGCTTCGGGGGGGACGTCATTCCGTTGAAGCTTTCTTT. This gives the protein CASSKLRGGRHSVEAFF.

As for this clone: Other DNA sequences within the sample encode an identical CDR3. The rearrangement uses TRBV7-2 and TRBJ1-1; tentative D call: TRBD1 (6 bases). Germline V gives CDR1 SGHTA, CDR2 FQGNSA. The CDR3 contains 15 residues. V lost 5 bases, J lost 4 bases, and 17 bases lay in between. CDR3: CASSPGTGTSTEAFF. The CDR3 nucleotides read TGTGCCAGCAGCCCCGGAACAGGGACGAGCACTGAAGCTTTCTTT. Using reference TRBV7-2 and TRBJ1-1 for the parts outside the CDR3, the full variable domain is GAGVSQSPSNKVTEKGKDVELRCDPISGHTALYWYRQSLGQGLEFLIYFQGNSAPDKSGLPSDRFSAERTGGSVSTLTIQRTQQEDSAVYLCASSPGTGTSTEAFFGQGTRLTVV.

This clone has a handful of counts. This chain joins TRBV30 and TRBJ2-7, with D possibly being TRBD1 (5 bases). V was cut by 4 bases and J by 6 bases, with 37 bases left in between. The CDR3 contains 20 residues. Per germline, CDR1 GTSNPN and CDR2 SVGIG (reference sequence). The CDR3 DNA is TGTGCCTGGAACCTAGGGCCCGTCCTCGCCTTGAAACAGGTCAGGGCCGAGCAGTACTTC. Protein: CAWNLGPVLALKQVRAEQYF. Using reference TRBV30 and TRBJ2-7 for the parts outside the CDR3, the full variable domain is SQTIHQWPATLVQPVGSPLSLECTVEGTSNPNLYWYRQAAGRGLQLLFYSVGIGQISSEVPQNLSASRPQDRQFILSSKKLLLSDSGFYLCAWNLGPVLALKQVRAEQYFGPGTRLTVT.

V and J are TRBV11-3 and TRBJ1-1; TRBD1 might be the D (6 bases). Trimming took 0 bases from V and 5 from J, leaving 10 bases between them. The CDR3 is made up of 14 amino acids. From germline, CDR1 is SGHNT and CDR2 YENEEA. CDR3 coding DNA: TGTGCCAGCAGCTTAGAGGGGGCAGGTACTGAAGCTTTCTTT. Translation: CASSLEGAGTEAFF.

The chain recombines TRBV24-1 with TRBJ2-3; a weak D match, TRBD2 (6 bases). Trimming pared 3 bases from V and 9 bases from J, leaving 12 bases between. The CDR3 spans 13 residues. Germline lookup yields CDR1 KGHDR and CDR2 SFDVKD. The CDR3 sequence is CATSDGGERTQYF. Written as DNA, the CDR3 is TGTGCCACCAGTGATGGCGGGGAAAGAACGCAGTATTTT.

The rearrangement joins TRBV6-2 or TRBV6-3 to TRBJ1-5, with 11 bases aligning to TRBD1. The V gene end was trimmed by 2 bases and the J gene end by 7 bases; junction bases not matched to a gene: 1. The CDR3 spans 14 residues. The germline V gene encodes CDR1 MNHEY and CDR2 SVGEGT. For the CDR3, the DNA is TGTGCCAGCAGTTACGGGGACAGGGGGCAGCCCCAGCATTTT. Residues: CASSYGDRGQPQHF.

The chain joins TRBV7-2 to TRBJ2-5; the match to TRBD2 covers 8 bases. CDR1 and CDR2 (germline): SGHTA, FQGNSA. The V gene end was trimmed by 5 bases and the J gene end by 9 bases; junction bases not matched to a gene: 8. The CDR3 extends over 13 amino acids. The CDR3 loop is CASSPRTSIAQYF. The CDR3 coding sequence is TGTGCCAGCAGCCCAAGGACTAGCATAGCCCAGTACTTC.